Below, 5 T cell receptor beta chains from the same sample are listed, as sequenced in a study of PD-1 blockade in classical Hodgkin lymphoma. The table came from immunoSEQ multiplex PCR; TCRdb's copy has only in-frame clones and leaves some out. The sample has 50,000 or so clones; roughly 86% are singletons. The time point is: cycle 4 day 1 (C4D1), after 5 to 7 weeks of nivolumab. Each and every patient relapsed after autologous stem cell transplantation, and patients got differing brentuximab vedotin exposure. The material sequenced was peripheral blood mononuclear cells (PBMCs), taken before the fourth cycle of nivolumab. The source of these receptors is a human donor with classical Hodgkin lymphoma.

The V and J genes are TRBV1 and TRBJ1-5. TRBV1 is tagged as a pseudogene. The CDR3 is 18 amino acids. The CDR3 loop reads CTSSLLSLKGGGNQPQHF. Here the CDR3 DNA reads TGCACCAGCAGCCTACTTAGCCTCAAGGGGGGTGGCAATCAGCCCCAGCATTTT.

V usage is TRBV5-1 and J usage is TRBJ1-6; the D is unclear. Per the germline V gene, CDR1 is SGHRS and CDR2 is YFSETQ. This CDR3 contains 17 residues. Trimming removed 4 bases at V and 6 bases at J, with 20 bases between. The CDR3 DNA follows: TGCGCCAGCAGCGCTCAGGCCCTTGGAGGTTTTAATTCACCCCTCCACTTT. Its translation is CASSAQALGGFNSPLHF.

The rearrangement joins TRBV6-6 to TRBJ2-7, with 10 bases matching TRBD1. Germline V gives CDR1 MNHNY, CDR2 SVGAGI (reference sequence). The CDR3 has 14 amino acids. The ends lost 6 bases at V and 6 bases at J; junction bases unmatched: 8. CDR3 protein: CASRDRGRSVEQYF. The CDR3 nucleotides read TGTGCCAGCAGAGACAGGGGGCGTTCAGTCGAGCAGTACTTC.

J is TRBJ2-7 and V is TRBV11-2; the match to TRBD1 covers 7 bases. V trimming: 5 bases; J trimming: 0 bases; junction bases outside the gene matches: 4. The CDR3 loop spans 14 amino acids. Per the germline V gene, CDR1 is SGHAT and CDR2 is FQNNGV. The CDR3 spells CASSTDRSSYEQYF. The CDR3 DNA reads TGTGCCAGCAGCACGGACAGGAGCTCCTACGAGCAGTACTTC. The full variable domain, rest sourced from reference TRBV11-2 and TRBJ2-7, is EAGVAQSPRYKIIEKRQSVAFWCNPISGHATLYWYQQILGQGPKLLIQFQNNGVVDDSQLPKDRFSAERLKGVDSTLKIQPAKLEDSAVYLCASSTDRSSYEQYFGPGTRLTVT.

The chain is built from TRBV4-2 and TRBJ1-1; the match to TRBD1 covers 10 bases. Germline V CDR1 and CDR2: LGHNA, YNFKEQ. The CDR3 contains 14 residues. The ends lost 1 base at V and 5 bases at J; junction bases unmatched: 1. The CDR3 bases are TGTGCCAGCAGCCAAGGACAGGGGGCAACTGAAGCTTTCTTT. Translating it yields CASSQGQGATEAFF.